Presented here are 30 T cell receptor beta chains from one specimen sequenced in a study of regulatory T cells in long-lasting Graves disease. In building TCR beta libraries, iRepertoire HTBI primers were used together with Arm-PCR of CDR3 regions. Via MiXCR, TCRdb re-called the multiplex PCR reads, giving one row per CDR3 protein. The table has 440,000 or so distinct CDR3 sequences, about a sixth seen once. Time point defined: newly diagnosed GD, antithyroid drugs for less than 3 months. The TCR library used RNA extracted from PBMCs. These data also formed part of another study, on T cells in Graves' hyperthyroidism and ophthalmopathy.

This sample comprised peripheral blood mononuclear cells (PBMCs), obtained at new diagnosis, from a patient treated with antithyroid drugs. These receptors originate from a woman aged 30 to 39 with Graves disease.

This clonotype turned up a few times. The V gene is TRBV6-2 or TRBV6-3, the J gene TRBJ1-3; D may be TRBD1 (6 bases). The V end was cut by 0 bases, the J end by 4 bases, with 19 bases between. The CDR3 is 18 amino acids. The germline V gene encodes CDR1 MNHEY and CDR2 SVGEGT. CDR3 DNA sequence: TGTGCCAGCAGTTACTCGTGGGGCACAGGGTCATTCGGAAACACCATATATTTT. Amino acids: CASSYSWGTGSFGNTIYF.

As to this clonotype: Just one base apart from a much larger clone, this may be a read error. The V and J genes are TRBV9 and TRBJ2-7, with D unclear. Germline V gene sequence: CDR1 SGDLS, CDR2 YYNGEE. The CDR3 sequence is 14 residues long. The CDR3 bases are TGTGCCAGCAGCCAAGGTGGCATATCCTACGAGCAGTGCTTC. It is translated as CASSQGGISYEQCF.

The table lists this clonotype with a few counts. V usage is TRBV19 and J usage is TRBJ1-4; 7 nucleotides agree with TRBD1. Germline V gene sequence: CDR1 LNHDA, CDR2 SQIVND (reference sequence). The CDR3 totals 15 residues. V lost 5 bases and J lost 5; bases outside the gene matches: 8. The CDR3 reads CASSVTGTANEKLFF. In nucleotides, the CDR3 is TGTGCCAGTAGTGTAACCGGGACAGCAAATGAAAAACTGTTTTTT. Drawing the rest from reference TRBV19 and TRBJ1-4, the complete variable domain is DGGITQSPKYLFRKEGQNVTLSCEQNLNHDAMYWYRQDPGQGLRLIYYSQIVNDFQKGDIAEGYSVSREKKESFPLTVTSAQKNPTAFYLCASSVTGTANEKLFFGSGTQLSVL.

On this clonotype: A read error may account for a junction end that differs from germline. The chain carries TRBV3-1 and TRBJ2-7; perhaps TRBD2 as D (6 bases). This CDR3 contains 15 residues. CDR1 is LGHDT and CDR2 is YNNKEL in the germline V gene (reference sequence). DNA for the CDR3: TGTGCCAGCAGCCAAGTAGCGGCCCAGCGGATCGAGCTGTACTTC. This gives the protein CASSQVAAQRIELYF.

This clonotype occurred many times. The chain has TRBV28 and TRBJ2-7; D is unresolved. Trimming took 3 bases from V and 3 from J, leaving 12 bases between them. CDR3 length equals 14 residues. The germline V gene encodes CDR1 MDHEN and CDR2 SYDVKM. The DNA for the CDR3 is TGTGCCAGCAGTTTCGGGTCTCCAGGCTACGAGCAGTACTTC. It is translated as CASSFGSPGYEQYF.

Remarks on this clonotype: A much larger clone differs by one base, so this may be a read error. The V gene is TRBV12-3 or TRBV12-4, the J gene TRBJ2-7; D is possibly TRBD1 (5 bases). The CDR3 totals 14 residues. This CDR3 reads CASSSGQGRNERYF. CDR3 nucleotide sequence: TGTGCCAGCAGTTCTGGGCAGGGTCGAAACGAGCGGTACTTC.

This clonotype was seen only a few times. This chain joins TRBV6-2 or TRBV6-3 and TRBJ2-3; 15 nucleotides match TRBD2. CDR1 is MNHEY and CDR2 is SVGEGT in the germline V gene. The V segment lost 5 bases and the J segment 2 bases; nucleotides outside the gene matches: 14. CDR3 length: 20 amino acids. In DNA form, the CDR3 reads TGTGCCAGCAGTGAGAACGGACTAGCGGGAGGGCCAATTAACACAGATACGCAGTATTTT. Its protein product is CASSENGLAGGPINTDTQYF.

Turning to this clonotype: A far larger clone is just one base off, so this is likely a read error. The DNA of the CDR3 is TGTGCCAGCAGCCGCGGGACCCCGGGGGCCTACGAGGAGTACTTC. Residues: CASSRGTPGAYEEYF. J is TRBJ2-3 and V is TRBV11-2, with D possibly called TRBD1 or TRBD2 (6 bases each). CDR1 is SGHAT, CDR2 FQNNGV, per germline. The CDR3 loop spans 15 amino acids.

The CDR3 sequence is CASSEGGGAEQYF. CDR3 DNA sequence: TGCGCCAGCAGCGAAGGAGGGGGCGCCGAGCAGTACTTC. This chain connects TRBV5-1 to TRBJ2-7, with D perhaps matching TRBD1 (7 bases). V was cut by 4 bases and J by 6 bases, with 14 bases left in between. The CDR3 spans 13 residues. Germline CDR1 SGHRS, CDR2 YFSETQ. The whole variable domain, filled in from reference TRBV5-1 and TRBJ2-7, reads KAGVTQTPRYLIKTRGQQVTLSCSPISGHRSVSWYQQTPGQGLQFLFEYFSETQRNKGNFPGRFSGRQFSNSRSEMNVSTLELGDSALYLCASSEGGGAEQYFGPGTRLTVT.

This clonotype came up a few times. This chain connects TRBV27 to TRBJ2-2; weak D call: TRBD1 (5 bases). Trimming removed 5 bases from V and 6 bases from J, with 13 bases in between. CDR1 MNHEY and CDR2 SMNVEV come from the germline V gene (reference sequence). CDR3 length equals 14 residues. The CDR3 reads CASSPQVEAGELFF. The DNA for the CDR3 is TGTGCCAGCAGTCCACAGGTAGAGGCCGGGGAGCTGTTTTTT.

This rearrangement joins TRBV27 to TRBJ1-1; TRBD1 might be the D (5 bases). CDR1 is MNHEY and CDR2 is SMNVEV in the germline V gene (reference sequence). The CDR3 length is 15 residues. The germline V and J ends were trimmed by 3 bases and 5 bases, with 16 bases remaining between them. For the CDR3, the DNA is TGTGCCAGCAGTTTGAACCAGGGAGGTAGAACTGAAGCTTTCTTT. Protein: CASSLNQGGRTEAFF.

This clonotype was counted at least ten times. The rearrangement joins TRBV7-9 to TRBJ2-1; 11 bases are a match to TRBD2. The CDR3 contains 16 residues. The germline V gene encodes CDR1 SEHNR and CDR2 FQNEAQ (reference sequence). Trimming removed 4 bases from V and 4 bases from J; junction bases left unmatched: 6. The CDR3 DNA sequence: TGTGCCAGCAGCTCACCGGGACTAGCGGATTACAATGAGCAGTTCTTC. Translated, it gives CASSSPGLADYNEQFF.

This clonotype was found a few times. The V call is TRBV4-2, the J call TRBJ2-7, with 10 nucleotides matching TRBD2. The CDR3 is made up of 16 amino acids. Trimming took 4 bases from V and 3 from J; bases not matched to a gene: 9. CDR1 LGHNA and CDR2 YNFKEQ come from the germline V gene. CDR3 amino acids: CASSRTGTSVFYEQYF. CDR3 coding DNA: TGTGCCAGCAGCCGTACCGGGACTAGCGTTTTCTACGAGCAGTACTTC.

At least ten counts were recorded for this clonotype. CDR3 sequence: CASWELASYNEQFF. The CDR3 region has the DNA TGTGCCAGCTGGGAGCTAGCGAGTTACAATGAGCAGTTCTTC. The V call is TRBV27, the J call TRBJ2-1; D may be TRBD2 (6 bases). The V end was cut by 8 bases, the J end by 4 bases, with 15 bases between. This CDR3 is built from 14 residues. Germline V lookup: CDR1 MNHEY, CDR2 SMNVEV (reference sequence).

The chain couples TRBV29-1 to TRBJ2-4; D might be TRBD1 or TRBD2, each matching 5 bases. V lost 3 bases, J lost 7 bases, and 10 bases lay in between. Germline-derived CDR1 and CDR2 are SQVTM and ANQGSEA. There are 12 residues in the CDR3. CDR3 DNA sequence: TGCAGCGTTGAGGGCAGGGAGAACATTCAGTACTTC. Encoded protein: CSVEGRENIQYF.

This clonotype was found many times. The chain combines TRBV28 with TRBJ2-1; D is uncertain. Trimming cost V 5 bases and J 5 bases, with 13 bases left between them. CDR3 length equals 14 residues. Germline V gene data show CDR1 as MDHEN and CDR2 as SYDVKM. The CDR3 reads CASSTPGYDNEQFF. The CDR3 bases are TGTGCCAGCAGTACACCCGGTTACGACAATGAGCAGTTCTTC.

CDR3 in amino acids: CSARDRLAGGGGHTQYF. The CDR3 nucleotides read TGCAGTGCTAGAGATCGGCTAGCGGGAGGGGGGGGCCATACGCAGTATTTT. The rearrangement joins TRBV20-1 to TRBJ2-3, with 12 nucleotides matching TRBD2. Germline trimming cut 0 bases from V and 7 bases from J; bases unmatched to any gene: 11. The germline CDR1 and CDR2 sequences are DFQATT and SNEGSKA (reference sequence). The CDR3 has 17 amino acids.

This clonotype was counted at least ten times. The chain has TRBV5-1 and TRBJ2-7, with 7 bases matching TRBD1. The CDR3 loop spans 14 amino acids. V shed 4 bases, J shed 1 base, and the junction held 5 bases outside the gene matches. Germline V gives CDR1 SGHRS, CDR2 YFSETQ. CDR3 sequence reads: CASSVNRGSYEQYF. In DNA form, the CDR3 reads TGCGCCAGCAGCGTTAACAGGGGATCCTACGAGCAGTACTTC.

The CDR3 sequence: CASSFFAGPQETQYF. CDR3 DNA: TGCGCCAGCAGCTTTTTTGCGGGACCCCAAGAGACCCAGTACTTC. This rearrangement joins TRBV5-1 to TRBJ2-5, with D tentatively TRBD2 (6 bases). The CDR3 has 15 amino acids. CDR1 is SGHRS and CDR2 is YFSETQ in the germline V gene. V lost 2 bases and J lost 1, with 12 bases in between.

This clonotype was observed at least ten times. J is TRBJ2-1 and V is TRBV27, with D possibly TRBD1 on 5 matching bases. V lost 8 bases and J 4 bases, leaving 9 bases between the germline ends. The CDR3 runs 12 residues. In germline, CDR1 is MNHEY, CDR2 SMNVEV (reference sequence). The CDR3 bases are TGTGCCAGCGGGGCGGTATACAATGAGCAGTTCTTC. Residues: CASGAVYNEQFF.

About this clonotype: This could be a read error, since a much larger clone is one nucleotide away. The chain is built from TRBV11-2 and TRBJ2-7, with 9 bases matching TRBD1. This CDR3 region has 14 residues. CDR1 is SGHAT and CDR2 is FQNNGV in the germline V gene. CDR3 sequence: CASGLYRGPYEQYF. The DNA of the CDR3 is TGTGCCAGCGGCTTATACAGGGGGCCTTACGAGCAGTACTTC. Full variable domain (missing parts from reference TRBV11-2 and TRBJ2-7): EAGVAQSPRYKIIEKRQSVAFWCNPISGHATLYWYQQILGQGPKLLIQFQNNGVVDDSQLPKDRFSAERLKGVDSTLKIQPAKLEDSAVYLCASGLYRGPYEQYFGPGTRLTVT.

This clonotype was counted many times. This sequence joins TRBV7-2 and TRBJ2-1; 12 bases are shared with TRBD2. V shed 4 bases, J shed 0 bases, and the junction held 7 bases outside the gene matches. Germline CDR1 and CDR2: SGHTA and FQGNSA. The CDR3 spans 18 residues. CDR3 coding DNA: TGTGCCAGCAGCTCAGGGGCTAGCGGGAGGGTCTCCTACAATGAGCAGTTCTTC. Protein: CASSSGASGRVSYNEQFF.

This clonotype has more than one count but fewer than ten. The DNA for the CDR3 is TGCAGCGTTGATTTACTGGGACAGGCTGAATTTTCGTGGCAGTTCTTC. This gives the protein CSVDLLGQAEFSWQFF. The V gene is TRBV29-1, the J gene TRBJ2-1; 8 nucleotides match TRBD1. The CDR3 runs 16 residues. Per germline, CDR1 SQVTM and CDR2 ANQGSEA. The V gene end was trimmed by 3 bases and the J gene end by 12 bases; junction bases not matched to a gene: 19.

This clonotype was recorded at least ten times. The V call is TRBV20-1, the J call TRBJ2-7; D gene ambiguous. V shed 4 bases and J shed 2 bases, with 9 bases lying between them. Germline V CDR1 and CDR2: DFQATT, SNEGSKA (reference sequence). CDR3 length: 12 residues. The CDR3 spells CSATRTTYEQYF. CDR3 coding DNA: TGCAGTGCTACCAGGACGACCTACGAGCAGTACTTC.

Here the CDR3 reads CASSTFKQVNTEAFF. The DNA of the CDR3 is TGTGCCAGTAGTACCTTTAAACAGGTGAACACTGAAGCTTTCTTT. The chain links TRBV19 to TRBJ1-1; tentatively, D is TRBD1 (5 bases). The germline gives CDR1 LNHDA, CDR2 SQIVND (reference sequence). Trimming left V 4 bases short and J 0 bases short, with 12 bases between. The CDR3 contains 15 residues.

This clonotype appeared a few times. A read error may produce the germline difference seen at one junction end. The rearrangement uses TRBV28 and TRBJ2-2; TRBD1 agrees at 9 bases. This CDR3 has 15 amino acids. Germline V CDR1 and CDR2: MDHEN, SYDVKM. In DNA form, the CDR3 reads TGTGCCAGCAGCCCCGACAGGGGGTACACCGGGGAGCTGCTTTTT. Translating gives CASSPDRGYTGELLF.

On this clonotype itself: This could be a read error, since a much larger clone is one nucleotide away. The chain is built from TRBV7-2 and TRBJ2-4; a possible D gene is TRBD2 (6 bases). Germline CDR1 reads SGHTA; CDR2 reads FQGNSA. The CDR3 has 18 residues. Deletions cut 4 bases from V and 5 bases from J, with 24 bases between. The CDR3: CTSSSKAGLVRGQNIQYF. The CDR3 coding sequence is TGTACCAGCAGCTCAAAGGCGGGGTTGGTGAGGGGACAAAACATTCAGTACTTC.

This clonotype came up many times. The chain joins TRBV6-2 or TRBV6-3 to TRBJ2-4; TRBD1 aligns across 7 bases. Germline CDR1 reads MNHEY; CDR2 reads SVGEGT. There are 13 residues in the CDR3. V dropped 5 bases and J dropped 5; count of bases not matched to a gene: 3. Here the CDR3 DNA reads TGTGCCAGCAGTCGACAGGGTGAAAACATTCAGTACTTC. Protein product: CASSRQGENIQYF.

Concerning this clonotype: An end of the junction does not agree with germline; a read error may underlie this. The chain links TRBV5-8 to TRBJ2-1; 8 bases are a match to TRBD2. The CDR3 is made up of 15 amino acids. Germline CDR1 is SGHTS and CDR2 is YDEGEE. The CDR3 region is CASSPRRSGNNEQFF. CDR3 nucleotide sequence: TGCGCCAGCAGCCCGCGGCGTAGCGGGAACAATGAGCAGTTCTTC.

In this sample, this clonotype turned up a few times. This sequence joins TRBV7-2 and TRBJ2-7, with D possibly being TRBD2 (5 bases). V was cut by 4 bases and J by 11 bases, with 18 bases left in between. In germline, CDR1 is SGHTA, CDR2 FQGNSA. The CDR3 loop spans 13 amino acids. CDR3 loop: CASSSYPREGEYF. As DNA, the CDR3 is TGTGCCAGCAGCTCATACCCGAGAGAGGGAGAGTACTTC. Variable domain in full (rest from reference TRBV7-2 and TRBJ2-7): GAGVSQSPSNKVTEKGKDVELRCDPISGHTALYWYRQSLGQGLEFLIYFQGNSAPDKSGLPSDRFSAERTGGSVSTLTIQRTQQEDSAVYLCASSSYPREGEYFGPGTRLTVT.